Shown below are 27 T cell receptor beta chains from a single sample sequenced in a study of PD-1 blockade in mismatch repair-deficient tumors. Here immunoSEQ multiplex PCR was the method, and the copy in TCRdb shows in-frame clones only, minus some. Among around 110,000 clones listed, 70% to 80% were seen once. Sequenced material: peripheral blood, taken approximately 60 weeks after starting pembrolizumab. Every receptor here comes from an adult with mismatch repair-deficient cancer.

This sequence joins TRBV2 and TRBJ1-2, with 10 bases identical to TRBD1. Trimming took 5 bases from V and 8 from J; bases not matched to a gene: 11. The CDR3 consists of 15 residues. Germline CDR1 SNHLY, CDR2 FYNNEI. CDR3 sequence reads: CASSRPDRGLWGYTF. The CDR3 DNA reads TGTGCCAGCAGTCGTCCCGACAGGGGGCTCTGGGGCTACACCTTC.

V usage is TRBV30 and J usage is TRBJ2-4; no clear D gene. Trimming removed 5 bases from V and 6 bases from J, with 11 bases in between. In germline, CDR1 is GTSNPN, CDR2 SVGIG (reference sequence). The CDR3 runs to 12 residues. DNA of the CDR3: TGTGCCTGGGGGTCAACCCGAAACATTCAGTACTTC. This codes for CAWGSTRNIQYF.

This chain uses TRBV7-9 with TRBJ2-1, with D perhaps being TRBD1 or TRBD2 (5 bases each). CDR1 and CDR2 from the germline V gene are SEHNR and FQNEAQ (reference sequence). The V end was cut by 5 bases, the J end by 8 bases, with 22 bases between. The CDR3 loop spans 16 amino acids. CDR3 bases: TGTGCCAGCAGCGCTGGGACCTCCGGTCGTTTCCATGAGCAGTTCTTC. Its protein product is CASSAGTSGRFHEQFF.

This rearrangement joins TRBV5-1 to TRBJ2-5; D not certain. Germline CDR1 reads SGHRS; CDR2 reads YFSETQ. The CDR3 covers 13 residues. Trimming took off 4 bases at V and 3 bases at J, with 10 bases between the two ends. The CDR3 sequence: CASSPKNEETQYF. DNA for the CDR3: TGCGCCAGCAGCCCAAAAAACGAAGAGACCCAGTACTTC.

V usage is TRBV29-1 and J usage is TRBJ2-7; TRBD2 aligns across 7 bases. V dropped 6 bases and J dropped 0; count of bases not matched to a gene: 8. Per germline, CDR1 SQVTM and CDR2 ANQGSEA. The CDR3 length is 14 residues. CDR3 bases: TGCAGCGTGGATATAGCGGGTAGCTCCTACGAGCAGTACTTC. This gives the protein CSVDIAGSSYEQYF.

The chain couples TRBV7-3 to TRBJ2-1; 10 bases are a match to TRBD2. The CDR3 is made up of 17 amino acids. V dropped 5 bases and J dropped 0; count of bases not matched to a gene: 7. CDR1 is SGHTA and CDR2 is FQGTGA in the germline V gene. The CDR3 DNA reads TGTGCCAGCAGCCTCGCTAGCGGGAGAGGCTCCTACAATGAGCAGTTCTTC. This gives the protein CASSLASGRGSYNEQFF. The full variable domain, its missing parts supplied by reference TRBV7-3 and TRBJ2-1, is GAGVSQTPSNKVTEKGKYVELRCDPISGHTALYWYRQSLGQGPEFLIYFQGTGAADDSGLPNDRFFAVRPEGSVSTLKIQRTERGDSAVYLCASSLASGRGSYNEQFFGPGTRLTVL.

The rearrangement links TRBV18 to TRBJ2-6; D is possibly TRBD1 (6 bases). Germline values: CDR1 KGHSH, CDR2 LQKENI. The CDR3 loop spans 15 amino acids. Trimming pared 6 bases from V and 3 bases from J, leaving 12 bases between. In nucleotides, the CDR3 is TGTGCCAGCTCGCCGACAGGCGGTGGGGCCAACGTCCTGACTTTC. Amino acids: CASSPTGGGANVLTF.

The chain employs TRBV2 and TRBJ1-4; D may be TRBD1 (6 bases). Germline values: CDR1 SNHLY, CDR2 FYNNEI. V lost 3 bases and J lost 7, with 24 bases in between. This CDR3 is 18 amino acids long. CDR3 sequence: CASSDSSMSPGAGEKLFF. The CDR3 coding sequence is TGTGCCAGCAGTGATTCTTCTATGTCACCGGGGGCGGGTGAAAAACTGTTTTTT.

This clone was detected ten times or more. The chain employs TRBV7-9 and TRBJ1-2; D might be TRBD1 (6 bases). The V and J ends lost 7 bases and 3 bases respectively, with 15 bases between them. This CDR3 spans 14 amino acids. Germline CDR1 SEHNR, CDR2 FQNEAQ (reference sequence). The CDR3 loop reads CASIHGGRDYGYTF. CDR3 nucleotides: TGTGCCAGCATCCACGGGGGGCGGGACTATGGCTACACCTTC.

The J gene is TRBJ2-4, the V gene TRBV10-2; possible D gene TRBD1, 6 bases. The CDR3 has 17 residues. V lost 2 bases to trimming and J lost 1 base, with 15 bases between them. In germline, CDR1 is WSHSY, CDR2 SAAADI. The CDR3 bases are TGCGCCAGCAGTGAGGGGGGCCCCGGGGCCGCCAAAAACATTCAGTACTTC. It specifies CASSEGGPGAAKNIQYF.

The V and J genes are TRBV4-1 and TRBJ2-7; 14 nucleotides agree with TRBD2. This CDR3 has 15 residues. Losses at the gene ends were 3 bases for V and 4 bases for J; bases not matched to a gene: 2. The germline V gene has CDR1 MGHRA and CDR2 YSYEKL. CDR3 protein: CASSQGLAGEYEQYF. The CDR3, as DNA: TGCGCCAGCAGCCAGGGACTAGCGGGAGAATACGAGCAGTACTTC.

The V and J genes are TRBV7-8 and TRBJ2-3; D is unclear. V lost 5 bases and J lost 4, with 22 bases in between. Germline V gene data show CDR1 as SGHVS and CDR2 as FQNEAQ. The CDR3 is made up of 17 amino acids. The CDR3 loop reads CASSGYDGPASPDTQYF. The CDR3 coding sequence is TGTGCCAGCAGCGGTTACGACGGCCCAGCCTCCCCAGATACGCAGTATTTT.

The chain combines TRBV19 with TRBJ2-7; TRBD2 aligns across 9 bases. Germline V gene data show CDR1 as LNHDA and CDR2 as SQIVND (reference sequence). V lost 6 bases to trimming and J lost 5 bases; unmatched junction nucleotides: 2. This CDR3 spans 12 amino acids. The CDR3 region is CASSGLANEQYF. As DNA, the CDR3 is TGTGCCAGTAGCGGACTAGCGAACGAGCAGTACTTC.

This clone has a handful of counts. J is TRBJ1-2 and V is TRBV7-9; no clear D gene. This CDR3 contains 12 residues. The V end lost 4 bases, the J end lost 8 bases, and 11 bases lay between the germline ends. Germline V gene lookup returns CDR1 SEHNR and CDR2 FQNEAQ (reference sequence). CDR3 sequence: CASSSGSRGYTF. CDR3 bases: TGTGCCAGCAGCTCTGGGAGCCGGGGCTACACCTTC.

This chain uses TRBV7-2 with TRBJ2-5; D is uncertain. The V and J ends lost 5 bases and 4 bases respectively, with 17 bases between them. The CDR3 length is 15 residues. Germline lookup yields CDR1 SGHTA and CDR2 FQGNSA. The chain's CDR3 is CASSPPGAAGETQYF. DNA of the CDR3: TGTGCCAGCAGCCCTCCAGGAGCAGCAGGAGAGACCCAGTACTTC.

The chain is built from TRBV7-2 and TRBJ1-2; 8 bases agree with TRBD1. With V trimmed by 5 bases and J by 7 bases, 9 bases remained unmatched. Germline V gene data show CDR1 as SGHTA and CDR2 as FQGNSA. The CDR3 is made up of 14 amino acids. The CDR3 DNA reads TGTGCCAGCAGCCCCTGGACAGGGACTTTTGGCTACACCTTC. Translation: CASSPWTGTFGYTF.

The sample holds one count of this clone. The CDR3 loop reads CASGWGGSYEQYF. The CDR3, as DNA: TGTGCCAGTGGTTGGGGAGGAAGCTACGAGCAGTACTTC. The chain couples TRBV5-6 to TRBJ2-7; maybe TRBD2 (6 bases). Between the trimmed V and J ends, which lost 8 bases and 3 bases, there was a span of 15 bases. This CDR3 contains 13 residues. CDR1 SGHDT and CDR2 YYEEEE come from the germline V gene.

V is TRBV7-6 and J is TRBJ1-5; TRBD1 aligns across 10 bases. Germline V gene sequence: CDR1 SGHVS, CDR2 FNYEAQ. This CDR3 contains 18 residues. J was trimmed by 4 bases and V by 0 bases; bases with no gene match: 9. CDR3 region: CASSLAPPGQGRNQPQHF. Here the CDR3 DNA reads TGTGCCAGCAGCTTAGCGCCCCCGGGACAGGGGAGAAATCAGCCCCAGCATTTT.

The chain is built from TRBV7-2 and TRBJ2-1, with TRBD2 matching 8 bases. The CDR3 covers 18 residues. CDR1 and CDR2 from the germline V gene are SGHTA and FQGNSA. Trimming took 5 bases from V and 3 from J; bases not matched to a gene: 15. The CDR3 sequence: CASSLDPGAGVIYNEQFF. DNA for the CDR3: TGTGCCAGCAGCCTCGATCCAGGAGCGGGAGTTATCTACAATGAGCAGTTCTTC.

The chain joins TRBV7-2 to TRBJ2-7, with a tentative D call TRBD2 (7 bases). Looked up from germline, CDR1 is SGHTA and CDR2 is FQGNSA. V gave up 6 bases and J gave up 6 bases, with 18 bases separating them. This CDR3 contains 14 residues. The CDR3 protein is CASSRGGADVEQYF. CDR3 bases: TGTGCCAGCAGTAGGGGGGGGGCGGACGTCGAGCAGTACTTC.

The V gene is TRBV10-3, the J gene TRBJ2-3, with 11 bases fitting TRBD2. V lost 7 bases, J lost 0 bases, and 6 bases stayed unmatched. This CDR3 is 16 amino acids long. CDR1 ENHRY and CDR2 SYGVKD come from the germline V gene. The CDR3 bases are TGTGCCATCAATGAACTAGCGGGAGTTAGCACAGATACGCAGTATTTT. Protein product: CAINELAGVSTDTQYF.

This clone was counted only a few times. This chain connects TRBV27 to TRBJ1-5, with D hard to call. The length of the CDR3 is 12 residues. Germline V gene sequence: CDR1 MNHEY, CDR2 SMNVEV (reference sequence). The V gene lost 6 bases and the J gene lost 4 bases, with 7 bases spanning the gap. The CDR3 spells CASSEPNQPQHF. CDR3 bases: TGTGCCAGCAGCGAACCAAATCAGCCCCAGCATTTT.

The rearrangement uses TRBV27 and TRBJ2-3; 9 nucleotides align to TRBD2. The CDR3 extends over 16 amino acids. Germline CDR1 MNHEY, CDR2 SMNVEV (reference sequence). With 0 bases clipped from V and 3 bases from J, the junction kept 4 bases outside the gene matches. This CDR3 is CASSLSAGGGTDTQYF. As DNA, the CDR3 is TGTGCCAGCAGTTTATCGGCGGGAGGGGGGACAGATACGCAGTATTTT.

The V gene is TRBV7-3, the J gene TRBJ2-5, with 9 bases aligning to TRBD1. The CDR3 is 14 residues long. Per the germline V gene, CDR1 is SGHTA and CDR2 is FQGTGA. V lost 4 bases and J lost 4; bases outside the gene matches: 4. CDR3 amino acids: CASSSTGGSETQYF. The CDR3 coding sequence is TGTGCCAGCAGCTCCACAGGGGGCTCAGAGACCCAGTACTTC.

The rearrangement uses TRBV5-4 and TRBJ2-7, with TRBD2 matching over 9 bases. The junction had 7 bases not matched to a gene; V was cut back by 3 bases and J by 3 bases. This CDR3 is 15 amino acids long. Per the germline V gene, CDR1 is SGHNT and CDR2 is YYREEE (reference sequence). The chain's CDR3 is CASSSLLAGFYEQYF. Here the CDR3 DNA reads TGTGCCAGCAGCTCACTACTAGCGGGCTTCTACGAGCAGTACTTC.

This clone was observed a handful of times. CDR3 sequence (DNA): TGCGCCAGCAGCCAGATACAGGGAGACGAGCAGTACTTC. Translated, it gives CASSQIQGDEQYF. The chain links TRBV4-1 to TRBJ2-7, with D possibly being TRBD1 (6 bases). The CDR3 runs 13 residues. Germline CDR1 is MGHRA and CDR2 is YSYEKL. V lost 3 bases to trimming and J lost 5 bases, with 11 bases between them.

CDR3 sequence: CAWSRSNYGYTF. CDR3 DNA: TGTGCCTGGAGTCGGAGTAACTATGGCTACACCTTC. The V and J genes are TRBV30 and TRBJ1-2; D remains ambiguous. CDR1 and CDR2 (germline): GTSNPN, SVGIG (reference sequence). Trimming cost V 2 bases and J 1 base, with 5 bases left between them. The CDR3 covers 12 residues. Complete variable domain (other parts from reference TRBV30 and TRBJ1-2): SQTIHQWPATLVQPVGSPLSLECTVEGTSNPNLYWYRQAAGRGLQLLFYSVGIGQISSEVPQNLSASRPQDRQFILSSKKLLLSDSGFYLCAWSRSNYGYTFGSGTRLTVV.